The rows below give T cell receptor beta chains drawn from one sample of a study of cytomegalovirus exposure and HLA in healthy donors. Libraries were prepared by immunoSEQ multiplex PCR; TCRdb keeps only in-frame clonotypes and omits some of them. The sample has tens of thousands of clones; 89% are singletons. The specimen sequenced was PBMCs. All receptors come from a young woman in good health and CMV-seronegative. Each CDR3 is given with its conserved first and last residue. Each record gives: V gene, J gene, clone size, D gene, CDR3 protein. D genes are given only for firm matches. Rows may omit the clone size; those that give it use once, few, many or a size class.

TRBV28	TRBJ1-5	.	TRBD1	CASSSGTGAFQPQHF
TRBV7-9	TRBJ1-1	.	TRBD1	CASSRTGGETEAFF
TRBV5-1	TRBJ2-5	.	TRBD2	CASSKAGTSGGAWGETQYF
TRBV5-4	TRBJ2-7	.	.	CASTSHERDSPYEQYF
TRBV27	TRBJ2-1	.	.	CASSFVRRLYNEQFF
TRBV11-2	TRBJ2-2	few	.	CASSHLASNTGELFF
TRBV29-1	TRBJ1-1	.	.	CSVRQPNTEAFF
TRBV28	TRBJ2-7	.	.	CASSPQSLADEQYF
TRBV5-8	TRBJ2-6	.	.	CASSRGRGKSGANVLTF
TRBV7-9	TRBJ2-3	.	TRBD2	CASSFEWREARRSTDTQYF
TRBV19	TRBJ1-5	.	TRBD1	CASSTGQGNQPQHF
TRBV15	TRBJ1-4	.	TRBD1	CATSRDGQVNEKLFF
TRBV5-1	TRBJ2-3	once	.	CASSLGPSKLLTDTQYF
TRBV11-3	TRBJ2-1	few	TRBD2	CASSLGGGRRNEQFF
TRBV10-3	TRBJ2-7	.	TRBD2	CAISESSGRPGTSGRADEQYF
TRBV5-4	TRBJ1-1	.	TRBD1	CASSYRQGNTEAFF
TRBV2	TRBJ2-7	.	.	CASRSGNLHYEQYF
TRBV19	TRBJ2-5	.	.	CASSMGQVGGETQYF
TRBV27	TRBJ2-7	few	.	CASSSASATYEQYF
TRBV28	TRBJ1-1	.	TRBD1	CASRPGGTVTEAFF
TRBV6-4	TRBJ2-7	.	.	CASSDSAISYEQYF
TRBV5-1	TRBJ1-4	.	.	CASRRGGEEKLFF
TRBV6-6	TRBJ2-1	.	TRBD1	CASNSWGQGEYNEQFF
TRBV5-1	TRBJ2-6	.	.	CASSYGISGAGANVLTF
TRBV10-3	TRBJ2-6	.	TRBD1	CAISSSGTAGANVLTF
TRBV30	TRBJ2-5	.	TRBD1	CAWSFWTGGPGETQYF
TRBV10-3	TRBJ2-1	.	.	CAISVGGHSSYNEQFF